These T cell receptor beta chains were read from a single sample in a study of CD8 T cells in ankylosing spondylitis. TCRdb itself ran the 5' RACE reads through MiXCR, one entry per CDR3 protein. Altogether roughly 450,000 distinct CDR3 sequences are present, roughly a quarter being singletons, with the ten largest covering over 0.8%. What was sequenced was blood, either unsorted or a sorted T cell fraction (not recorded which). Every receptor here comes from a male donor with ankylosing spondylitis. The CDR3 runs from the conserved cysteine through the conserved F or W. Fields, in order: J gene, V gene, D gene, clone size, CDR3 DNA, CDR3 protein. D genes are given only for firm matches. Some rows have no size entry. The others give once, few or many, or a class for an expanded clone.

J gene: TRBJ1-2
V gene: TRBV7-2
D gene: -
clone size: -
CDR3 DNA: TGTGCCAGCAGTCCGGACGGAGGCTTTAACTATGGCTACACCTTC
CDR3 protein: CASSPDGGFNYGYTF

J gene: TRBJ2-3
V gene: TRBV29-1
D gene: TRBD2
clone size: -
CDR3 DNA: TGCAGCGTTGACGAGGGACTAGCGGGAGGAGGTGCTAGCACAGATACGCAGTATTTT
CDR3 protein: CSVDEGLAGGGASTDTQYF

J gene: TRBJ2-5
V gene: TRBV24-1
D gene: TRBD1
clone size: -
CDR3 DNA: TGTGCCACCAGTGACGGGACAGGGCGAGAGACCCAGTACTTC
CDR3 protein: CATSDGTGRETQYF

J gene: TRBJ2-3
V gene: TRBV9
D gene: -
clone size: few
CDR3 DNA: TGTGCCAGCAGCGTATCCGTGGATACGCAGTATTTT
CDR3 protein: CASSVSVDTQYF

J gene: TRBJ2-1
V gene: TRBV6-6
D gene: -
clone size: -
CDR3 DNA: TGTGCCAGCAGTTATCTCGGGGTCAATGAGCAGTTCTTC
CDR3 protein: CASSYLGVNEQFF

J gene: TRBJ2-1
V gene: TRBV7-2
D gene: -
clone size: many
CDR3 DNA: TGTGCCAGCAGCTTATCCGGGTACAATGAGCAGTTCTTC
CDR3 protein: CASSLSGYNEQFF

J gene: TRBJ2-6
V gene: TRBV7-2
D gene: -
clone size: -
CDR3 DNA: TGTGCCAGCAGCTTAGTGTCCCAGTCTGGGGCCAACGTCCTGACTTTC
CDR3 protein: CASSLVSQSGANVLTF

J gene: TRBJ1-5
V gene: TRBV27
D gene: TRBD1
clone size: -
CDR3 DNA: TGTGCCAGCAGTGCCAACAGGGGGCGAGGTCAGCCCCAGCATTTT
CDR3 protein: CASSANRGRGQPQHF

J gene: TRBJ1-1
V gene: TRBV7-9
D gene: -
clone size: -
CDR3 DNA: TGTGCCAGCAGCTTAACACCCCATGGCACTGAAGCTTTCTTT
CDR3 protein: CASSLTPHGTEAFF

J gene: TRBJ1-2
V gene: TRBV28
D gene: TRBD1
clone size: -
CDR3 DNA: TGTGCCGGGGGGGCAGGGGGTACCTATGGCTACACCTTC
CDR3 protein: CAGGAGGTYGYTF

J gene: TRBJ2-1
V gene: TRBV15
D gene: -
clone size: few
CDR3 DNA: TGTGCCACCAGCAGAGAAGCGTACAATGAGCAGTTCTTC
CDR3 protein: CATSREAYNEQFF

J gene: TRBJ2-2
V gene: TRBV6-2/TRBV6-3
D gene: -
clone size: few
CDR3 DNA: TGTGCCAGCAGTTACTCTTCCGGGCCCTTCGGGGAGCTGTTTTTT
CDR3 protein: CASSYSSGPFGELFF

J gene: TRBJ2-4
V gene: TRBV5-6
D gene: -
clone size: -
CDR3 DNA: TGTGCCAGCAGCTCTCGAGGGGTTGACATTCAGTACTTC
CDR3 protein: CASSSRGVDIQYF

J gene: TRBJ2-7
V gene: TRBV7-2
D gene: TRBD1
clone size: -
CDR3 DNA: TGTGCCAGCAGCCAGAGGGGGCAGAGATACTCCTACGAGCAGTACTTC
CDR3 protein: CASSQRGQRYSYEQYF

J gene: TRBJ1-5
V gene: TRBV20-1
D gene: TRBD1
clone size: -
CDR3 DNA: TGCAGTGCTAGCGGGGACAGCAGCAATCAGCCCCAGCATTTT
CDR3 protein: CSASGDSSNQPQHF

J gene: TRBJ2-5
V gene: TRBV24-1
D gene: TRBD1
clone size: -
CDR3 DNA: TGTGCCACCAGTGATCCCCGGACAGGGGGCGAAGAGACCCAGTACTTC
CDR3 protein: CATSDPRTGGEETQYF

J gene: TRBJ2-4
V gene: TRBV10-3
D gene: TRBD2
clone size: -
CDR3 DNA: TGTGCCATCAGTGATCCGGGACTAGCGGGAGTTCCCAGAAACATTCAGTACTTC
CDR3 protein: CAISDPGLAGVPRNIQYF

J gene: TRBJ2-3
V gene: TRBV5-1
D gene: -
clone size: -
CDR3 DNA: TGCGCCAGCAGCTTCGACAGGCCCACAGATACGCAGTATTTT
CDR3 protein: CASSFDRPTDTQYF

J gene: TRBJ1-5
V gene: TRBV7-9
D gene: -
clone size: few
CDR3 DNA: TGTGCCAGCAGCTTCTCGGCGGGGCTGGGGCAGCCCCAGCATTTT
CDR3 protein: CASSFSAGLGQPQHF

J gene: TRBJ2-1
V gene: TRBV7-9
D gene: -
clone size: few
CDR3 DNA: TGTGCCAGCAGCCGAGGGGGGACCACCAATGAGCAGTTCTTC
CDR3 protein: CASSRGGTTNEQFF

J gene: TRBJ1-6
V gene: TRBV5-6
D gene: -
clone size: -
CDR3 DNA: TGTGCCAGCAGCCGACCTGGGGCAGGACCTTCGGCCCTCCACTTT
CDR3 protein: CASSRPGAGPSALHF

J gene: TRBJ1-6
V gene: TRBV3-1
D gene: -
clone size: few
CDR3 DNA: TGTGCCAGCAGCCCCGGCAGTCGTAATTCACCCCTCCACTTT
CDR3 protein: CASSPGSRNSPLHF

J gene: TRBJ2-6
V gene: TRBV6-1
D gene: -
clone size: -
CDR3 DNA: TGTGCCAGCAGTAAAGGACAGACCAGCTCTGGGGCCAACGTCCTGACTTTC
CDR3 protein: CASSKGQTSSGANVLTF

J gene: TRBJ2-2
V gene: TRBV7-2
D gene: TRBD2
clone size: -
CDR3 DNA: TGTGCCAGCAGCCCATGGGCTAGCGGGAGTGGGGAGCTGTTTTTT
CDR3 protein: CASSPWASGSGELFF

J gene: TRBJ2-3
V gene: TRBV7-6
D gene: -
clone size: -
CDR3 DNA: TGTGCCAGCAGCTTAAAAGGGGACACGGGAACAGATACGCAGTATTTT
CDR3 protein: CASSLKGDTGTDTQYF

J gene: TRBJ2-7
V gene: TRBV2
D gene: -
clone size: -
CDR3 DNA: TGTGCCAGCGGGGGATTAGAGGGCGAGCAGTACTTC
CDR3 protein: CASGGLEGEQYF

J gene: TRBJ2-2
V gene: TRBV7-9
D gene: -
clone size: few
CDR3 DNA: TGTGCCAGCAGAACACCCATCCGGGCCGGGGAGCTGTTTTTT
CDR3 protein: CASRTPIRAGELFF

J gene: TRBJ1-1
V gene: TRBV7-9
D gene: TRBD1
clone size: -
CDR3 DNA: TGTGCCAGCAGCTCCACCCGACAGGGCCAACCTGAAGCTTTCTTT
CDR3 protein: CASSSTRQGQPEAFF

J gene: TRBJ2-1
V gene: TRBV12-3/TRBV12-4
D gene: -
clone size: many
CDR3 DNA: TGTGCCAGCAGTTTCCCGGGATCTCGATACAATGAGCAGTTCTTC
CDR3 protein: CASSFPGSRYNEQFF

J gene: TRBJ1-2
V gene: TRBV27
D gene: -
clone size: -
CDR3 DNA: TGTGCCAGCAGTTTACGGGGGGACATTTTTAAGGGCTACACCTTC
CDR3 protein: CASSLRGDIFKGYTF

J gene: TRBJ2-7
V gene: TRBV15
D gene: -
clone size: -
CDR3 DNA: TGTGCCACCAGCAGGGGGGCCTACTACGAGCAGTACTTC
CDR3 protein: CATSRGAYYEQYF

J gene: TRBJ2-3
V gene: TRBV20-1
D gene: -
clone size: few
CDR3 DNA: TGCAGTGCCCCTCTAGCGCCCAGCACAGATACGCAGTATTTT
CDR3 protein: CSAPLAPSTDTQYF

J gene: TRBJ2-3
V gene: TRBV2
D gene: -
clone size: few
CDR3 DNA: TGTGCCAGCAAGGGGTTGGGGACAGATACGCAGTATTTT
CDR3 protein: CASKGLGTDTQYF

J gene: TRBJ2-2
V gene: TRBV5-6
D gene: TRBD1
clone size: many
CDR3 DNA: TGTGCCAGCAGCGCAGGGGGCACCGGGGAGCTGTTTTTT
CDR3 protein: CASSAGGTGELFF

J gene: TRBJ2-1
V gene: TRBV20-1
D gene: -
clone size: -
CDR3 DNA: TGCAGTGCAAACCGACAAGTTGACAATGAGCAGTTCTTC
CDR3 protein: CSANRQVDNEQFF

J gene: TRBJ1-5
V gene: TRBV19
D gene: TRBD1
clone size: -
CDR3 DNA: TGTGCCAGCCAGGGACAGGGGGCTCAGTATAGCAATCAGCCCCAGCATTTT
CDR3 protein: CASQGQGAQYSNQPQHF

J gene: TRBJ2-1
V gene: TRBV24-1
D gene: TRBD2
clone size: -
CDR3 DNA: TGTGCCACCAGTGATGGTCTTAGCGGGAGGGTACTCTACAATGAGCAGTTCTTC
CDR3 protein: CATSDGLSGRVLYNEQFF

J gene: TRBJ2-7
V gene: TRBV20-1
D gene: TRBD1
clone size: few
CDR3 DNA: TGCAGTGCTAGGGGGAGGAGGACAGGGTTCGACGAGCAGTACTTC
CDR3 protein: CSARGRRTGFDEQYF

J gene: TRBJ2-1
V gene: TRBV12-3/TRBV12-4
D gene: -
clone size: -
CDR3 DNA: TGTGCCAGCAGTTTAAGGACCCGCCCCTACAATGAGCAGATCTTC
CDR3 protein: CASSLRTRPYNEQIF

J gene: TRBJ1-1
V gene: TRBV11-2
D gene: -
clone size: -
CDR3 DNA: TGTGCCAGCAGCTTAGAGGTGTACACTGAAGCTTTCTTT
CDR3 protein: CASSLEVYTEAFF

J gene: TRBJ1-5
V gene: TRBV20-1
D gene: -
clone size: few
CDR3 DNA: TGCAGTGCTAGGTTGGCAGCTCGAAATCAGCCCCAGCATTTT
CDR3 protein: CSARLAARNQPQHF

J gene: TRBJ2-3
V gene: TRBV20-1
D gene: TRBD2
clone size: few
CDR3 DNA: TGCAGTGCTAGAGCCACTAGCGTTAATACGCAGTATTTT
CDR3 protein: CSARATSVNTQYF

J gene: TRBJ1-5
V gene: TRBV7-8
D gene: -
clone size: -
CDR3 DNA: TGTGCCAGCAGCTTAGAAAGGACGGGAGGCAATCAGCCCCAGCATTTT
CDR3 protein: CASSLERTGGNQPQHF

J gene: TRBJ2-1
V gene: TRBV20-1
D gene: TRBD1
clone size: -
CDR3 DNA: TGCAGGGGACAGGGAGACAATGAGCAGTTCTTC
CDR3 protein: CRGQGDNEQFF

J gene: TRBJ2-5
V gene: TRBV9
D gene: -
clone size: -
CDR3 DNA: TGTGCCAGCGGGGGGGCAGAGACCCAGTACTTC
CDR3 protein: CASGGAETQYF

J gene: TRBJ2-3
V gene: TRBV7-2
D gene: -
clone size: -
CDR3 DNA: TGTGCCAGCAGCTTCCCCTCTAGCACAGATACGCAGTATTTT
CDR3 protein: CASSFPSSTDTQYF

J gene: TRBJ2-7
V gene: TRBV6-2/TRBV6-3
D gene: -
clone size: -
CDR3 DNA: TGTGCCAGCACCCTAGAGGGCTACGAGCAGTACTTC
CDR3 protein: CASTLEGYEQYF

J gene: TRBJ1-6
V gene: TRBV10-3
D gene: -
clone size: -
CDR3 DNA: TGTGCCATCAGTGCTCAAGGACATTCACCCCTCCACTTT
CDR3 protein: CAISAQGHSPLHF

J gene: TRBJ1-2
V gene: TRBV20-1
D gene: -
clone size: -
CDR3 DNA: TGCAGTGCTAGAGTGGGCTATGGCTACACCTTC
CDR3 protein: CSARVGYGYTF

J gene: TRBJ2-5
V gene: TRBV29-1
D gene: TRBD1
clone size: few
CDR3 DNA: TGCAGCGCCAACAGGGGCCAAGAGACCCAGTACTTC
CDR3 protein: CSANRGQETQYF

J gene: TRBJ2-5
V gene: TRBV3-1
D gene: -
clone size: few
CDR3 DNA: TGTGCCAGCAGCTTGTTCCGGGACTTGAGAGAGACCCAGTACTTC
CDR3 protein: CASSLFRDLRETQYF

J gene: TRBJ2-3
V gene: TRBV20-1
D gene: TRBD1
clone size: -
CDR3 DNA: TGCAGTGCTCACCAGAGGACAGGAATAGATACGCAGTATTTT
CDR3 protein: CSAHQRTGIDTQYF

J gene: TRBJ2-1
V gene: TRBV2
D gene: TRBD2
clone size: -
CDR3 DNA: TGTGCCAGCAGTGATGTGGTGGTAGCGGGGAGCAATGAGCAGTTCTTC
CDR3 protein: CASSDVVVAGSNEQFF

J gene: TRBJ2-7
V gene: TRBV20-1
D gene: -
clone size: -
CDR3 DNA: TGCAGTGCTAGGACCTTCTACGAGCAGTACTTC
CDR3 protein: CSARTFYEQYF

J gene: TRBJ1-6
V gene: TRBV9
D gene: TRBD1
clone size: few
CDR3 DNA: TGTGCCAGCAGCGTAGCTACGACAGGGGAAGGGTCACCCCTCCACTTT
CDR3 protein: CASSVATTGEGSPLHF